The 22 T cell receptor beta chains listed next were all sequenced from one sample in a study of blood T cell repertoires in COVID-19. Generated by immunoSEQ multiplex PCR, the TCRdb table keeps only in-frame clones and is missing some. This table holds more than 300,000 clones, just under 90% found once. Sequencing used PBMCs or T cells enriched from blood (not recorded which). Receptors originate from a woman younger than 45 who had recovered from COVID-19.

The chain uses TRBV5-1 and TRBJ2-1, with 9 bases that match TRBD2. This CDR3 region has 18 residues. Germline V gene data show CDR1 as SGHRS and CDR2 as YFSETQ. V shed 4 bases, J shed 7 bases, and the junction held 18 bases outside the gene matches. This CDR3 reads CASSLTTIAGERLNEQFF. DNA for the CDR3: TGCGCCAGCAGCCTGACAACGATAGCGGGAGAACGATTGAATGAGCAGTTCTTC.

The chain recombines TRBV7-3 with TRBJ1-5; possible D gene TRBD1, 6 bases. CDR1 and CDR2 from the germline V gene are SGHTA and FQGTGA. Trimming stripped 4 bases from V and 5 bases from J, with 9 bases between. The CDR3 has 13 amino acids. DNA for the CDR3: TGTGCCAGCAGCTCAAACAGGGATCAGCCCCAGCATTTT. This gives the protein CASSSNRDQPQHF.

The chain is built from TRBV6-4 and TRBJ1-1; TRBD1 matches 7 bases. The CDR3 totals 13 residues. Per germline, CDR1 MRHNA and CDR2 SNTAGT. J was trimmed by 4 bases and V by 4 bases; bases with no gene match: 3. This chain's CDR3 is CASSVSGGTEAFF. CDR3 nucleotide sequence: TGTGCCAGCAGTGTATCAGGGGGCACTGAAGCTTTCTTT.

The chain has TRBV23-1 and TRBJ2-7, with D possibly matching TRBD1 (5 bases). TRBV23-1 is reported as an ORF; its role is uncertain. Trimming stripped 3 bases from V and 5 bases from J, with 8 bases between. The CDR3 sequence is 12 residues long. The CDR3 DNA follows: TGCGCCAGCAGTCACTTGACAGACGAGCAGTACTTC. Translating it yields CASSHLTDEQYF.

This clone was recorded a few times. The genes are TRBV6-6 and TRBJ1-2, with 9 nucleotides matching TRBD1. Trimming took 7 bases from V and 0 from J; bases not matched to a gene: 6. The CDR3 contains 15 residues. Germline lookup yields CDR1 MNHNY and CDR2 SVGAGI (reference sequence). The CDR3 reads CASTGTGRANYGYTF. The CDR3 coding sequence is TGTGCCAGCACTGGGACAGGGCGTGCTAACTATGGCTACACCTTC.

This chain uses TRBV27 with TRBJ1-2; 7 bases fit TRBD1. The ends lost 0 bases at V and 2 bases at J; junction bases unmatched: 6. CDR1 is MNHEY and CDR2 is SMNVEV in the germline V gene (reference sequence). The CDR3 covers 16 residues. The CDR3 coding sequence is TGTGCCAGCAGTTTATCCACAGGGGCCTGGAACTATGGCTACACCTTC. Translated, it gives CASSLSTGAWNYGYTF.

This sequence joins TRBV11-2 and TRBJ1-3; 10 bases align to TRBD1. Germline CDR1 reads SGHAT; CDR2 reads FQNNGV. The length of the CDR3 is 18 residues. V shed 1 base and J 0 bases; nucleotides not matched to a gene: 6. The CDR3 is CASSLVTGGSFSGNTIYF. The DNA for the CDR3 is TGTGCCAGCAGCTTAGTGACAGGGGGCTCTTTCTCTGGAAACACCATATATTTT.

This chain joins TRBV15 and TRBJ2-7, with a possible D match to TRBD2 (5 bases). Germline V CDR1 and CDR2: LNHNV, YYDKDF (reference sequence). V lost 0 bases, J lost 4 bases, and 7 bases lay in between. The CDR3 spans 13 residues. CDR3 in DNA: TGTGCCACCAGCAGAGATACGGGATACGAGCAGTACTTC. The encoded protein is CATSRDTGYEQYF. Full variable domain (rest looked up from reference TRBV15 and TRBJ2-7): DAMVIQNPRYQVTQFGKPVTLSCSQTLNHNVMYWYQQKSSQAPKLLFHYYDKDFNNEADTPDNFQSRRPNTSFCFLDIRSPGLGDTAMYLCATSRDTGYEQYFGPGTRLTVT.

This clone was observed a handful of times. This sequence joins TRBV30 and TRBJ2-3; a possible D gene is TRBD2 (5 bases). V gave up 2 bases and J gave up 0 bases, with 9 bases separating them. CDR1 is GTSNPN and CDR2 is SVGIG in the germline V gene (reference sequence). The CDR3 consists of 14 residues. For the CDR3, the DNA is TGTGCCTGGAGTTGGACTGGAAGCACAGATACGCAGTATTTT. It specifies CAWSWTGSTDTQYF.

The V gene is TRBV5-6, the J gene TRBJ1-5; 7 nucleotides align to TRBD1. The CDR3 is made up of 16 amino acids. Per germline, CDR1 SGHDT and CDR2 YYEEEE. The trim removed 3 bases at V and 5 bases at J, leaving 11 bases unmatched. CDR3 coding DNA: TGTGCCAGCAGCTCCCTTCGTGACAGGGCATATCAGCCCCAGCATTTT. Protein product: CASSSLRDRAYQPQHF.

V usage is TRBV6-5 and J usage is TRBJ2-7; D might be TRBD1 (6 bases). The germline V gene has CDR1 MNHEY and CDR2 SVGAGI. The ends were cut back, 5 bases at V and 3 bases at J, with 11 bases in the middle. The CDR3 totals 13 residues. CDR3 loop: CASSQRTDYEQYF. The CDR3 DNA sequence: TGTGCCAGCAGTCAGCGGACAGACTACGAGCAGTACTTC.

CDR3 protein: CASSPRTSGRNTGELFF. The CDR3 DNA reads as TGTGCCAGCAGCCCCCGGACTAGCGGGAGAAACACCGGGGAGCTGTTTTTT. V gene TRBV3-1 (or the pseudogene TRBV3-2) combines with J gene TRBJ2-2, with 13 bases fitting TRBD2. The CDR3 length is 17 residues. V was clipped by 4 bases and J by 2 bases; unmatched bases: 4. In germline, CDR1 is LGHDT, CDR2 YNNKEL (reference sequence).

This clone was seen more than once but under ten times. The chain employs TRBV3-1 (or the pseudogene TRBV3-2) and TRBJ1-2; no reliable D call. Germline V CDR1 and CDR2: LGHDT, YNNKEL (reference sequence). The CDR3 totals 14 residues. Trimming left V 1 base short and J 3 bases short, with 9 bases between. The CDR3 here is CASSQASVDYGYTF. CDR3 nucleotide sequence: TGTGCCAGCAGCCAAGCGTCAGTGGACTATGGCTACACCTTC.

This chain's CDR3 is CASSDRQNYNSPLHF. DNA for the CDR3: TGTGCCAGTAGTGACCGACAGAACTATAATTCACCCCTCCACTTT. The V gene is TRBV19, the J gene TRBJ1-6; tentatively, D is TRBD1 (5 bases). Looked up from germline, CDR1 is LNHDA and CDR2 is SQIVND (reference sequence). The germline V and J ends were trimmed by 5 bases and 3 bases, with 11 bases remaining between them. The length of the CDR3 is 15 residues.

The rearrangement uses TRBV28 and TRBJ2-7; tentative D call: TRBD1 (6 bases). CDR3 length equals 14 residues. V was trimmed by 3 bases and J by 6 bases, leaving 15 bases between them. The germline V gene has CDR1 MDHEN and CDR2 SYDVKM. The CDR3 coding sequence is TGTGCCAGCAGTTTTCGGCTCAGGGGATTCGAGCAGTACTTC. This encodes CASSFRLRGFEQYF.

The chain employs TRBV5-1 and TRBJ2-7; possibly TRBD2 for D (5 bases). The CDR3 is 15 amino acids. Trimming took 2 bases from V and 3 from J, leaving 15 bases between them. The germline CDR1 and CDR2 sequences are SGHRS and YFSETQ. The CDR3 loop reads CASSFAGLADYEQYF. CDR3 coding DNA: TGCGCCAGCAGCTTCGCCGGGCTAGCCGACTACGAGCAGTACTTC.

This CDR3 reads CASKARDTQYF. CDR3 nucleotide sequence: TGTGCCAGCAAAGCGCGGGATACGCAGTATTTT. This chain joins TRBV3-1 (or the pseudogene TRBV3-2) and TRBJ2-3; D uncertain. V was trimmed by 7 bases and J by 6 bases, leaving 8 bases between them. The CDR3 totals 11 residues. Germline V gene data show CDR1 as LGHDT and CDR2 as YNNKEL (reference sequence).

This sequence joins TRBV29-1 and TRBJ2-7; D gene unclear. The CDR3 consists of 11 residues. The germline V and J ends were trimmed by 7 bases and 3 bases, with 10 bases remaining between them. Germline V CDR1 and CDR2: SQVTM, ANQGSEA. CDR3 in DNA: TGCAGCGGGAGATGGAGCTACGAGCAGTACTTC. This gives the protein CSGRWSYEQYF.

The V gene is TRBV4-2, the J gene TRBJ2-3; 15 bases are shared with TRBD2. The trim removed 6 bases at V and 0 bases at J, leaving 10 bases unmatched. This CDR3 has 19 residues. Germline lookup yields CDR1 LGHNA and CDR2 YNFKEQ. The CDR3 loop reads CASSRTSGRAEFSTDTQYF. CDR3 DNA: TGTGCCAGCAGTAGGACTAGCGGGAGGGCCGAGTTTAGCACAGATACGCAGTATTTT.

J is TRBJ1-3 and V is TRBV5-1; 7 positions agree with TRBD1. The CDR3 contains 19 residues. The junction had 21 bases not matched to a gene; V was cut back by 4 bases and J by 5 bases. Germline CDR1 SGHRS, CDR2 YFSETQ. CDR3 residues: CASSGGQMGPFPTRNTIYF. The CDR3 DNA sequence: TGCGCCAGCAGCGGGGGACAGATGGGACCTTTTCCTACTAGAAACACCATATATTTT.

The chain combines TRBV19 with TRBJ2-5, with TRBD1 matching 8 bases. Looked up from germline, CDR1 is LNHDA and CDR2 is SQIVND (reference sequence). The CDR3 runs to 14 residues. V shed 5 bases, J shed 5 bases, and the junction held 7 bases outside the gene matches. The CDR3 DNA follows: TGTGCCAGTAGTCACGGGACAGGAGGGGAGACCCAGTACTTC. It translates to CASSHGTGGETQYF.

V and J are TRBV7-9 and TRBJ2-1, with a possible D match to TRBD2 (6 bases). Germline CDR1 SEHNR, CDR2 FQNEAQ (reference sequence). The CDR3 totals 14 residues. V lost 0 bases and J 5 bases, leaving 8 bases between the germline ends. In nucleotides, the CDR3 is TGTGCCAGCAGCTTAGCGCGGGATCACAATGAGCAGTTCTTC. Amino acids: CASSLARDHNEQFF.